The rows below give T cell receptor beta chains drawn from one sample of a study of blood T cell repertoires in COVID-19. The data were produced by immunoSEQ multiplex PCR, yet TCRdb's version contains in-frame clones alone and is incomplete. Here the sample spans hundreds of thousands of clones, around 84% being singletons. Sequencing used PBMCs or T cells enriched from blood (not recorded which). Source of these receptors: a middle-aged man who had been exposed to COVID-19. CDR3s include the opening cysteine and the closing phenylalanine or tryptophan. A D gene is named only where the DNA matches it firmly. Size tells how often a clone was seen (once, few, many) or the class of an expanded clone, and some rows leave it out.

V gene: TRBV6-5
clone size: NA
J gene: TRBJ1-1
D gene: NA
CDR3 protein: CASSSPRTEAFF
CDR3 DNA: TGTGCCAGCAGTTCTCCTCGCACTGAAGCTTTCTTT

V gene: TRBV7-6
clone size: NA
J gene: TRBJ2-1
D gene: NA
CDR3 protein: CASSLRFGEQFF
CDR3 DNA: TGTGCCAGCAGTCTCAGGTTCGGTGAGCAGTTCTTC

V gene: TRBV3-1/TRBV3-2
clone size: NA
J gene: TRBJ1-3
D gene: NA
CDR3 protein: CASSPGNTIYF
CDR3 DNA: TGTGCCAGCAGCCCAGGAAACACCATATATTTT

V gene: TRBV7-2
clone size: NA
J gene: TRBJ2-7
D gene: NA
CDR3 protein: CASSNGGSSYEQYF
CDR3 DNA: TGTGCCAGCAGCAACGGCGGCAGCTCCTACGAGCAGTACTTC

V gene: TRBV6-5
clone size: NA
J gene: TRBJ1-2
D gene: NA
CDR3 protein: CASSKTPFYGYTF
CDR3 DNA: TGTGCCAGCAGCAAGACACCCTTCTATGGCTACACCTTC

V gene: TRBV4-2
clone size: once
J gene: TRBJ1-1
D gene: NA
CDR3 protein: CASSQGALLNTEAFF
CDR3 DNA: TGTGCCAGCAGCCAAGGGGCATTATTGAACACTGAAGCTTTCTTT

V gene: TRBV20-1
clone size: NA
J gene: TRBJ1-1
D gene: NA
CDR3 protein: CSASDREAFF
CDR3 DNA: TGCAGTGCTTCAGACAGGGAAGCTTTCTTT

V gene: TRBV27
clone size: NA
J gene: TRBJ2-7
D gene: TRBD1
CDR3 protein: CASTGQGANYEQYF
CDR3 DNA: TGTGCCAGCACCGGACAGGGGGCAAACTACGAGCAGTACTTC

V gene: TRBV6-5
clone size: NA
J gene: TRBJ1-1
D gene: NA
CDR3 protein: CASSYSWGGGNTEAFF
CDR3 DNA: TGTGCCAGCAGTTACTCTTGGGGAGGTGGGAACACTGAAGCTTTCTTT

V gene: TRBV24-1
clone size: NA
J gene: TRBJ2-2
D gene: NA
CDR3 protein: CATAGAKNTGELFF
CDR3 DNA: TGTGCCACCGCAGGGGCAAAGAACACCGGGGAGCTGTTTTTT

V gene: TRBV7-9
clone size: NA
J gene: TRBJ2-7
D gene: TRBD1
CDR3 protein: CASSLTGGASYEQYF
CDR3 DNA: TGTGCCAGCAGCCTAACAGGGGGCGCGTCCTACGAGCAGTACTTC

V gene: TRBV5-1
clone size: NA
J gene: TRBJ1-5
D gene: NA
CDR3 protein: CASSWTTGNNQPQHF
CDR3 DNA: TGCGCCAGCAGCTGGACGACAGGCAACAATCAGCCCCAGCATTTT

V gene: TRBV27
clone size: once
J gene: TRBJ1-2
D gene: NA
CDR3 protein: CASRPQGYYGYTF
CDR3 DNA: TGTGCCAGCAGGCCTCAGGGGTACTATGGCTACACCTTC

V gene: TRBV9
clone size: NA
J gene: TRBJ2-1
D gene: NA
CDR3 protein: CASSAQGLAEQFF
CDR3 DNA: TGTGCCAGCAGCGCCCAGGGTTTGGCGGAGCAGTTCTTC

V gene: TRBV11-3
clone size: NA
J gene: TRBJ1-1
D gene: NA
CDR3 protein: CASSPRGHQSKAFF
CDR3 DNA: TGTGCCAGCAGCCCTAGGGGACACCAGAGTAAAGCTTTCTTT